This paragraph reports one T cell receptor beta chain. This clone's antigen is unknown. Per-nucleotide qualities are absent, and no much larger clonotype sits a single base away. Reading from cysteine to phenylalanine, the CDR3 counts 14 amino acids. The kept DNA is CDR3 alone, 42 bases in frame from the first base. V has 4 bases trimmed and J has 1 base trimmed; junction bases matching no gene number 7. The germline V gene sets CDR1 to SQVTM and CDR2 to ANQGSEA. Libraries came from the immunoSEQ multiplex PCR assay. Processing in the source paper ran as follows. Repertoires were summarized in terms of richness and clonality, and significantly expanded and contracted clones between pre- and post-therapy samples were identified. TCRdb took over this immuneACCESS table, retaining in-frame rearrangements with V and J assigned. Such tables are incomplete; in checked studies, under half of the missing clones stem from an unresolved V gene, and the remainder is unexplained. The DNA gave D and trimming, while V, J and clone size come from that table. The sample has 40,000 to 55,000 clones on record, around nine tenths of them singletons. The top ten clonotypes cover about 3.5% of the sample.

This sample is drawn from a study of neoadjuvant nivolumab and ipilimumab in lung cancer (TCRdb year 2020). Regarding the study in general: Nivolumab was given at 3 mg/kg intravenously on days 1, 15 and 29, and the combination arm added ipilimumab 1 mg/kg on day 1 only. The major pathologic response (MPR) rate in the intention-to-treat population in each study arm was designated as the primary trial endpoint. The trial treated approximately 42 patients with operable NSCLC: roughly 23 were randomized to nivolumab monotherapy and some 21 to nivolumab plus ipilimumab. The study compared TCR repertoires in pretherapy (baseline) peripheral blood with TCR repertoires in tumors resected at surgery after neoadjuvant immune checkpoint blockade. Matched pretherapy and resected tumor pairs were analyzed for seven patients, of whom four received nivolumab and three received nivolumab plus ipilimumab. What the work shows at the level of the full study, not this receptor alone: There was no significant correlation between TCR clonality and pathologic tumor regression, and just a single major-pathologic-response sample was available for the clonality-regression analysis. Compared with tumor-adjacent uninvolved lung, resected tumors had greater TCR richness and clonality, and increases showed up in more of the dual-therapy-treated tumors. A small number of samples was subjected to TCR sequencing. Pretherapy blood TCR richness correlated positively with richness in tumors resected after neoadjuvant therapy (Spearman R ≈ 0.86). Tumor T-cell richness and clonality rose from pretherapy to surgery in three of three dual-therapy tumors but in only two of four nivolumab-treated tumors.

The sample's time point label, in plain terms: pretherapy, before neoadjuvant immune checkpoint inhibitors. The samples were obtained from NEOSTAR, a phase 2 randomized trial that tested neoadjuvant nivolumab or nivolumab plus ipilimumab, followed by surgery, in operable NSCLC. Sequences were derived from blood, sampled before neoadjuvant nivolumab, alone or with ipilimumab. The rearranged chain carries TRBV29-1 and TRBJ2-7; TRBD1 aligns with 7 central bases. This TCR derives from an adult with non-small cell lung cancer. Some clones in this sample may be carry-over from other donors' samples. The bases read TGCAGCGTTGTCGAAAGGGGGCTTTCCTACGAGCAGTACTTC. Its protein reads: CSVVERGLSYEQYF.